This T cell receptor (beta chain) was identified in a study of blood T cell repertoires in COVID-19. On the study more broadly: Donors in the United States, Italy and Spain gave samples during acute or convalescent COVID-19. Nucleic acid was either cDNA or gDNA, and it came from T cells, B-cell-depleted T cells, or PBMCs.

As processed by the authors: Estimates of nucleated cell counts were drawn from the amplification of reference gene primers. The method was immunoSEQ multiplex PCR; TCRdb's version includes in-frame clones alone and lacks a portion of them. V and J calls and clone size are given by that table; D and trimming were obtained from the DNA. The sample has roughly 220,000 clones, about 86% seen once. The CDR3 has 16 amino acids. The germline gives CDR1 LGHDT, CDR2 YNNKEL (reference sequence). The junction had 7 bases not matched to a gene; V was cut back by 1 base and J by 5 bases. This clone was recorded once.

The chain has TRBV3-1 (or the pseudogene TRBV3-2) and TRBJ1-1; 10 bases map to TRBD1. The clonotype comes from a woman in her fifties or sixties with acute or convalescent COVID-19. Sequenced: peripheral blood. CDR3 sequence (DNA): TGTGCCAGCAGCCAAGGAGCGGGGACAGGGGAGACTGAAGCTTTCTTT. Translated: CASSQGAGTGETEAFF.